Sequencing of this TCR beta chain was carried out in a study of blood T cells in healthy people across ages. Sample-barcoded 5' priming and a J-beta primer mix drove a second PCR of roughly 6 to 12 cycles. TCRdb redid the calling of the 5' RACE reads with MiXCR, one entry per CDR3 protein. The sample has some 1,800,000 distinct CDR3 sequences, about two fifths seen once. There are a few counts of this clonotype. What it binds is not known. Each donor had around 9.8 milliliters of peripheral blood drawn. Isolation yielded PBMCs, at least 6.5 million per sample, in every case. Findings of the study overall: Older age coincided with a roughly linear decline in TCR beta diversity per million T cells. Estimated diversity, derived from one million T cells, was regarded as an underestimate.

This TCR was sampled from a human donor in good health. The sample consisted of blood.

The CDR3 DNA is TGTGCCAGCAGCTTAATTGACAGGGGGCACTATGGCTACACCTTC. It codes for CASSLIDRGHYGYTF. The rearrangement uses TRBV7-9 and TRBJ1-2; 10 nucleotides match TRBD1. The CDR3 spans 15 residues. The junction had 3 bases not matched to a gene; V was cut back by 2 bases and J by 3 bases. Germline assignment: CDR1 SEHNR and CDR2 FQNEAQ (reference sequence).